These T cell receptor beta chains were read from a single sample in a study of T cell responses to AZD1222 COVID-19 vaccine. Sequenced by immunoSEQ multiplex PCR; TCRdb stores in-frame clones only, minus some. This table has around 150,000 clones, over 90% appearing once. The specimen was peripheral blood, collected on day 0 of AZD1222 vaccination. These receptors originate from an adult in good health. CDR3s include the opening cysteine and the closing phenylalanine or tryptophan. A D gene is named only where the DNA matches it firmly. Clone size, where shown, is once, few, many, or a class for clones that have expanded.

d_call,v_call,j_call,clone_size,cdr3_nt,cdr3_aa
TRBD2,TRBV4-1,TRBJ2-5,NA,TGCGCCAGCAGCCACCCGACTAGCGGAAAAGAGACCCAGTACTTC,CASSHPTSGKETQYF
TRBD2,TRBV6-2/TRBV6-3,TRBJ2-1,NA,TGTGCCAGCAGTTATCCCGTGGGAGCGGGGGGGCTCAATGAGCAGTTCTTC,CASSYPVGAGGLNEQFF
TRBD1,TRBV19,TRBJ2-7,NA,TGTGCCAGTAGTATCGGGCAGGGGGCCTACGAGCAGTACTTC,CASSIGQGAYEQYF
TRBD1,TRBV27,TRBJ1-1,NA,TGTGCCAGCAGTTGGGACAGAGAACGTCCGACTGAAGCTTTCTTT,CASSWDRERPTEAFF
NA,TRBV15,TRBJ1-5,NA,TGTGCCACCAGCAGAGATGTACAGGTGAGGGGCAATCAGCCCCAGCATTTT,CATSRDVQVRGNQPQHF
NA,TRBV14,TRBJ2-2,once,TGTGCCAGCAGCCAAGATTATAACACCGGGGAGCTGTTTTTT,CASSQDYNTGELFF
NA,TRBV5-6,TRBJ2-7,few,TGTGCCAGCAGCTTGGGGGAGGAGGACGAGCAGTACTTC,CASSLGEEDEQYF
TRBD2,TRBV7-6,TRBJ2-1,NA,TGTGCCAGCAGCCACTCGGAGACTAGCGGCTCCTACAATGAGCAGTTCTTC,CASSHSETSGSYNEQFF
NA,TRBV2,TRBJ2-7,NA,TGTGCCAGCAGTTGGGCGGACACTTCCTACGAGCAGTACTTC,CASSWADTSYEQYF
NA,TRBV7-7,TRBJ1-1,few,TGTGCCAGCAGCTCCAAATTCCAGGAAAACACTGAAGCTTTCTTT,CASSSKFQENTEAFF
TRBD2,TRBV18,TRBJ2-1,NA,TGTGCCAGCTCACAAACACTAGCGGGAGATCGTAATGAGCAGTTCTTC,CASSQTLAGDRNEQFF
NA,TRBV9,TRBJ2-5,few,TGTGCCAGCAGCGTGTCGTGGAGCGAAGAGACCCAGTACTTC,CASSVSWSEETQYF
NA,TRBV9,TRBJ1-4,NA,TGTGCCAGCAGCGTAGATCGTTCGGGTGAAAAACTGTTTTTT,CASSVDRSGEKLFF
TRBD2,TRBV24-1,TRBJ2-5,NA,TGTGCCACCAGTGATAATAGCGGGAATGGAGGAGAGACCCAGTACTTC,CATSDNSGNGGETQYF
NA,TRBV12-3/TRBV12-4,TRBJ2-2,NA,TGTGCCAGCAGTTCCACAGGCGCCGGGGAGCTGTTTTTT,CASSSTGAGELFF
NA,TRBV5-5,TRBJ1-5,NA,TGTGCCAGCAGCTTGGCGTTGATCGGGGGCAATCAGCCCCAGCATTTT,CASSLALIGGNQPQHF
TRBD1,TRBV7-2,TRBJ2-2,NA,TGTGCCAGCAGCTTAGCCCGGTGGGGACAGGGGGCAAATGCGAACACCGGGGAGCTGTTTTTT,CASSLARWGQGANANTGELFF
TRBD2,TRBV13,TRBJ2-1,NA,TGTGCCAGCAGCTTAGGCCCGGGACTAGCGGTCAATGAGCAGTTCTTC,CASSLGPGLAVNEQFF
NA,TRBV7-2,TRBJ1-1,once,TGTGCCAGCAGCTTAGGGTCGGGTCTTAATTCTGAAGCTTTCTTT,CASSLGSGLNSEAFF
NA,TRBV5-6,TRBJ1-2,NA,TGTGCCAGCAGCTTCGGGCCTTCGAGTTCTGGCTACACCTTC,CASSFGPSSSGYTF
NA,TRBV21-1,TRBJ1-5,once,TGTGCCAGCAGCAAAGCTCTTGGGGGGGACCACAATCAGCCCCAGCATTTT,CASSKALGGDHNQPQHF
NA,TRBV12-5,TRBJ2-5,NA,TGTGCTAGTGGTTTGGACGGACAGCCGCAAGAGACCCAGTACTTC,CASGLDGQPQETQYF
NA,TRBV12-3/TRBV12-4,TRBJ1-2,NA,TGTGCCAGCAGCCTAGACAGTAACTATGGCTACACCTTC,CASSLDSNYGYTF